A single sample is the source of the 3 T cell receptor beta chains below, sequenced in a study of T cell changes during pregnancy in multiple sclerosis. The method was immunoSEQ multiplex PCR; TCRdb's version includes in-frame clones alone and lacks a portion of them. The sample includes about 59,000 clones, nearly 95% of them seen just once. The starting material was CD8+ T cells from peripheral blood mononuclear cells, obtained in the third trimester of pregnancy. The receptors come from a female donor with multiple sclerosis, enrolled in a pregnancy study.

The chain couples TRBV28 to TRBJ2-1; TRBD2 aligns across 10 bases. There are 15 residues in the CDR3. Looked up from germline, CDR1 is MDHEN and CDR2 is SYDVKM. Germline trimming cut 5 bases from V and 7 bases from J; bases unmatched to any gene: 8. The CDR3 sequence is CASSLGTSVGNEQFF. For the CDR3, the DNA is TGTGCCAGCAGTCTCGGGACTAGCGTAGGGAATGAGCAGTTCTTC.

The chain carries TRBV13 and TRBJ2-3; D unresolved. Trimming took 0 bases from V and 2 from J, leaving 6 bases between them. The germline V gene encodes CDR1 PRHDT and CDR2 FYEKMQ (reference sequence). The CDR3 totals 14 residues. The CDR3 nucleotides read TGTGCCAGCAGCTTAGGACCGGTCACAGATACGCAGTATTTT. It codes for CASSLGPVTDTQYF. The full variable domain, its missing parts supplied by reference TRBV13 and TRBJ2-3, is AAGVIQSPRHLIKEKRETATLKCYPIPRHDTVYWYQQGPGQDPQFLISFYEKMQSDKGSIPDRFSAQQFSDYHSELNMSSLELGDSALYFCASSLGPVTDTQYFGPGTRLTVL.

In this sample, this clone turned up once. Other DNA sequences of this sample code for an identical CDR3. This rearrangement joins TRBV9 to TRBJ2-1; no reliable D call. This CDR3 has 15 residues. The germline V and J ends were trimmed by 0 bases and 0 bases, with 7 bases remaining between them. Germline V CDR1 and CDR2: SGDLS, YYNGEE. CDR3 region: CASSVGGGSYNEQFF. The CDR3 coding sequence is TGTGCCAGCAGCGTAGGAGGCGGCTCCTACAATGAGCAGTTCTTC.